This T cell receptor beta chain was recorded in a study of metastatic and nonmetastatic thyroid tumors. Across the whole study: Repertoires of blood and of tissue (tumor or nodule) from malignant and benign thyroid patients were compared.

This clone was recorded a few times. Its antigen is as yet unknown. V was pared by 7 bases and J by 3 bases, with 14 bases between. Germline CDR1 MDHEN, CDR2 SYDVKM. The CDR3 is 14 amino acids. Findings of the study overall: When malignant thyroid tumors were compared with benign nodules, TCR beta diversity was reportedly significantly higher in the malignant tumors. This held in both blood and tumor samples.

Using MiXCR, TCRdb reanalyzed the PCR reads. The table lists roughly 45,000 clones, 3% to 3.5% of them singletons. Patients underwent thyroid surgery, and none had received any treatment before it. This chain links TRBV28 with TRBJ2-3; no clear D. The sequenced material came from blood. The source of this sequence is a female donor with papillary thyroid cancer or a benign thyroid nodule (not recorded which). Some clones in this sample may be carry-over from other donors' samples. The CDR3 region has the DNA TGTGCCAGCACCCCGCCGTGGCCAACAGATACGCAGTATTTT. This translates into CASTPPWPTDTQYF.